The entry below describes one TCR beta chain. This specimen comes from a study of identifying expanded T cells in peripheral blood. This CDR3 comprises 12 residues. The germline gives CDR1 SEHNR, CDR2 FQNEAQ (reference sequence). V gave up 6 bases and J gave up 4 bases, with 9 bases separating them. The data were produced by immunoSEQ multiplex PCR, yet TCRdb's version contains in-frame clones alone and is incomplete. Of 60,000 to 80,000 clones detected, 90% appear once; the ten largest clones hold over 2.5%. The sample was blood. This receptor was obtained from a person aged 18 to 70 in good health. The rearrangement links TRBV7-9 to TRBJ1-1, with TRBD1 as a possible D gene (5 bases). DNA of the CDR3: TGTGCCAGCAGAATGGGGGGCACTGAAGCTTTCTTT. This sequence encodes CASRMGGTEAFF.